This T cell receptor (beta chain) stems from a study of blood T cells in healthy people across ages. This clonotype was counted a few times. The target antigen is unknown. Using a J-beta primer mix together with a sample-barcoded 5' primer, a second PCR was run for 7 to 11 cycles. TCRdb analysed the 5' RACE reads with MiXCR anew, one entry per CDR3 protein. The sample yields around 1.5 million distinct CDR3 sequences, 30% to 40% seen once. Whole-study results and caveats: Donor CMV infection status was unknown, possibly confounding age-related changes in expanded clonotypes. The study could not conclusively compare naive and antigen-experienced cells, given its unsorted PBMCs.

V was shortened by 6 bases and J by 6 bases, with 15 bases between the two germline ends. Germline CDR1 SGHRS, CDR2 YFSETQ. The CDR3 consists of 14 residues. The sequenced sample was blood. V gene TRBV5-1 combines with J gene TRBJ2-2, with D tentatively TRBD2 (6 bases). The TCR sequence derives from a woman aged 25 to 39 in good health. The CDR3: CASTRRGFSGELFF. As DNA, the CDR3 is TGCGCCAGCACGCGGCGGGGCTTTTCCGGGGAGCTGTTTTTT.